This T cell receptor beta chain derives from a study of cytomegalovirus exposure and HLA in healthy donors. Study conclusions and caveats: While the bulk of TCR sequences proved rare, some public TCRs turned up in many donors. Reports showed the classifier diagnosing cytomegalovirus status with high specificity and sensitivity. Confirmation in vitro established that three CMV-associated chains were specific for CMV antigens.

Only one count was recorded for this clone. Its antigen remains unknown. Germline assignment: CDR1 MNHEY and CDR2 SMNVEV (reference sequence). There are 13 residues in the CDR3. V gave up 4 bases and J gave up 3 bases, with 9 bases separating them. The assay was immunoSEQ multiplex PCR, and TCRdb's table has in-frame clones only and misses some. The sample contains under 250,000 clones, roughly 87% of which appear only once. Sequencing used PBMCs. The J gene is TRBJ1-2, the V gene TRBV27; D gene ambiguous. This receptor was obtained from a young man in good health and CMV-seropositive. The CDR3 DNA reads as TGTGCCAGCAGTTCGTCCTGGGACTATGGCTACACCTTC. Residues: CASSSSWDYGYTF.